The clone carrying this T cell receptor beta chain was observed many times. This record comes from a study of human T cells and chemical hapten exposure. In the study overall: Patients were mainly female, each with alopecia areata, totalis or universalis.

Indicated time point: pre-sensitization, week 0. This sample's treatment: therapeutic diphenylcyclopropenone sensitization with weekly scalp DPC. At every patch-test visit, blood was drawn before the patch test was applied. TCRdb re-derived calls from the RACE reads in MiXCR, one entry per CDR3 protein. In the table there are 57,000 or so distinct CDR3 sequences, approximately 10% of which are singletons. The CDR3 has 15 residues. Per the germline V gene, CDR1 is SGDLS and CDR2 is YYNGEE. With V trimmed by 0 bases and J by 5 bases, 4 bases remained unmatched. The material sequenced was whole blood, taken in connection with sensitization to the hapten diphenylcyclopropenone (DPC). The TCR comes from a woman aged 40 to 55 with alopecia areata. Some clones in this sample may be carry-over from other donors' samples. The chain carries TRBV9 and TRBJ2-3; 9 bases are shared with TRBD2. CDR3 region: CASSVGGGAVDTQYF. The CDR3 region has the DNA TGTGCCAGCAGCGTAGGCGGGGGGGCAGTAGATACGCAGTATTTT.